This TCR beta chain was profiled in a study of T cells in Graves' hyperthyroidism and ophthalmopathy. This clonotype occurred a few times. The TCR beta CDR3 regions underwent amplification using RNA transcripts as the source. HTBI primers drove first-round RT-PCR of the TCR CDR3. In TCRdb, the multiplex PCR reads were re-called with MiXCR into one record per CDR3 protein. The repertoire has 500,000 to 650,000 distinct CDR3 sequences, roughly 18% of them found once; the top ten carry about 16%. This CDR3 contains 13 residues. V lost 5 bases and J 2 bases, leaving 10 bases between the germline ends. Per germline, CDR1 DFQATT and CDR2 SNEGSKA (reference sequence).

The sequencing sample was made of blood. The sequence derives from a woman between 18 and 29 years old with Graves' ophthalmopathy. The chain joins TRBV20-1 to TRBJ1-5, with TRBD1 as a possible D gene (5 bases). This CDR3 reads CSAGGDGNQPQHF. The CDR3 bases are TGCAGTGCTGGGGGGGACGGCAATCAGCCCCAGCATTTT.